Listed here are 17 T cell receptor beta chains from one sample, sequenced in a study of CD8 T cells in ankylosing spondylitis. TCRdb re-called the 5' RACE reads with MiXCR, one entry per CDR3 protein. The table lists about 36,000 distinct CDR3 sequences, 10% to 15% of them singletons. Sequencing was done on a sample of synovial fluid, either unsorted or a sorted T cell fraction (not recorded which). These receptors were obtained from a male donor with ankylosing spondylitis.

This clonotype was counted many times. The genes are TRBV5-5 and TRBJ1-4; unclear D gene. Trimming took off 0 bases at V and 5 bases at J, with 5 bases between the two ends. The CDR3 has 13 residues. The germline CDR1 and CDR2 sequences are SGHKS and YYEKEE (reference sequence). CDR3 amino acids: CASSLDSNEKLFF. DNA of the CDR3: TGTGCCAGCAGCTTGGACAGCAATGAAAAACTGTTTTTT. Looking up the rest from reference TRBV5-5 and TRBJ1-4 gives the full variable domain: DAGVTQSPTHLIKTRGQQVTLRCSPISGHKSVSWYQQVLGQGPQFIFQYYEKEERGRGNFPDRFSARQFPNYSSELNVNALLLGDSALYLCASSLDSNEKLFFGSGTQLSVL.

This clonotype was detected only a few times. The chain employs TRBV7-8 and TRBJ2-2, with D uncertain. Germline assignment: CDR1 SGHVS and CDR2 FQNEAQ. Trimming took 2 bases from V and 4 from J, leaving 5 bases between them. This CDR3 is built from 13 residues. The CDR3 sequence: CASSLSPTGELFF. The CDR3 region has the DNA TGTGCCAGCAGCTTATCACCCACCGGGGAGCTGTTTTTT.

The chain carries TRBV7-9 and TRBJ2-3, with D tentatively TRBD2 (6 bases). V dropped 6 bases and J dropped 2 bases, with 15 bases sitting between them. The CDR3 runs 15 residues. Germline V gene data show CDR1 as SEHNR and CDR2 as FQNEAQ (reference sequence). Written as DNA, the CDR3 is TGTGCCAGCAGTTTTGCCGCGGGGTCCACAGATACGCAGTATTTT. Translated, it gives CASSFAAGSTDTQYF.

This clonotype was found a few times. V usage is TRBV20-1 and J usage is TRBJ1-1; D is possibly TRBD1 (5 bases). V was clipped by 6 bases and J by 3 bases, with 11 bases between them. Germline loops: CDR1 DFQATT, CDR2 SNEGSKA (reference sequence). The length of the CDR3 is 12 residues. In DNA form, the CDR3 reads TGCAGTGCCCAGCAAGGGGACACTGAAGCTTTCTTT. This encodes CSAQQGDTEAFF.

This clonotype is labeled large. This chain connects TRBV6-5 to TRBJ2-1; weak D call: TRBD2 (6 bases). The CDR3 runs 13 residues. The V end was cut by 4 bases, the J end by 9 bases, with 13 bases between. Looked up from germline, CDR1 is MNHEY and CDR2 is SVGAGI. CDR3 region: CASSSGLRGEQFF. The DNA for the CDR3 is TGTGCCAGCAGTTCGGGACTCCGCGGTGAGCAGTTCTTC.

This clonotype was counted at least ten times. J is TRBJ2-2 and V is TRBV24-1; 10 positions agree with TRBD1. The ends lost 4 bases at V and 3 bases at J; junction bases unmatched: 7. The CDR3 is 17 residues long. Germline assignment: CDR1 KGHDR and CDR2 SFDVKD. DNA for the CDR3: TGTGCCACCAGTGACCGGGACAGGGGTGATTACACCGGGGAGCTGTTTTTT. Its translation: CATSDRDRGDYTGELFF.

The DNA of the CDR3 is TGTGCCAGCAGCCAGTTTGGAGCGGGGGGGCTGGAACTTTACAATGAGCAGTTCTTC. Protein product: CASSQFGAGGLELYNEQFF. The gene calls are TRBV3-1 and TRBJ2-1; TRBD2 matches at 10 bases. CDR1 and CDR2 from the germline V gene are LGHDT and YNNKEL (reference sequence). The CDR3 has 19 residues. Trimming took 3 bases from V and 4 from J; bases not matched to a gene: 15.

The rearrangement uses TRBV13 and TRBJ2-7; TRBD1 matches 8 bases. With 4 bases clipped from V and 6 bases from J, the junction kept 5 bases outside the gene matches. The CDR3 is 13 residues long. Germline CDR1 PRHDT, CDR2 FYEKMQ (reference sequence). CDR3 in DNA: TGTGCCAGCAGCTACGGACAGGGTATCGAGCAGTACTTC. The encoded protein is CASSYGQGIEQYF.

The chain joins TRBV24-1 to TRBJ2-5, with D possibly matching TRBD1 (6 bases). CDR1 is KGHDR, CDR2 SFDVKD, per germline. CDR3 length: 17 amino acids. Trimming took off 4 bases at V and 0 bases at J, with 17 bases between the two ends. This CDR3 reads CATSEPNGQLYQETQYF. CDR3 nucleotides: TGTGCCACCAGTGAGCCGAATGGACAGCTGTACCAAGAGACCCAGTACTTC.

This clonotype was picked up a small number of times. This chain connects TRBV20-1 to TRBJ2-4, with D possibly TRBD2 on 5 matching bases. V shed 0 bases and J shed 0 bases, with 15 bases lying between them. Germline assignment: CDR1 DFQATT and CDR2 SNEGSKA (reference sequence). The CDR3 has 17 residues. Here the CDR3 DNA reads TGCAGTGCTAGAGATTTGTCGGGGTTCCTAGCCAAAAACATTCAGTACTTC. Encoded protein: CSARDLSGFLAKNIQYF.

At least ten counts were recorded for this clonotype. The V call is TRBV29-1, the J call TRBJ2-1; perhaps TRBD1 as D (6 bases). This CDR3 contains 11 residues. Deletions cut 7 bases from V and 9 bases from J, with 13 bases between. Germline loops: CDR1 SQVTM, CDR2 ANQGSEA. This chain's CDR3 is CSAFDRIEQFF. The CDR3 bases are TGCAGCGCCTTCGACAGGATTGAGCAGTTCTTC.

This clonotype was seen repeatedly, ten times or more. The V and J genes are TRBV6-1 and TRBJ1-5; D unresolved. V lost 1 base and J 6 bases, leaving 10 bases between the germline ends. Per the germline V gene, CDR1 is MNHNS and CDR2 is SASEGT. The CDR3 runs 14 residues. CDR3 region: CASSEGTEIQPQHF. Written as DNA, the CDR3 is TGTGCCAGCAGTGAAGGCACGGAAATTCAGCCCCAGCATTTT.

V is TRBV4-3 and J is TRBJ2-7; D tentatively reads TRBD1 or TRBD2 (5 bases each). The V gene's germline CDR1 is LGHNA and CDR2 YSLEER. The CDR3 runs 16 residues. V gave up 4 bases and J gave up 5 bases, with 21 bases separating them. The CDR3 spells CASSPEVGTPSHEQYF. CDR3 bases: TGCGCCAGCAGCCCGGAGGTGGGGACCCCGTCCCACGAGCAGTACTTC.

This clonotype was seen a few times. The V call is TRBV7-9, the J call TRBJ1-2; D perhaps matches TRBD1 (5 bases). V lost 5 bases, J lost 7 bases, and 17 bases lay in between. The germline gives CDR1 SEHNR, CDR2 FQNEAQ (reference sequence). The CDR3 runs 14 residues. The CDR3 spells CASSPPGTPAGYTF. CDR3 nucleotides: TGTGCCAGCAGCCCCCCGGGGACGCCCGCTGGCTACACCTTC. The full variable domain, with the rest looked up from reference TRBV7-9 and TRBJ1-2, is DTGVSQNPRHKITKRGQNVTFRCDPISEHNRLYWYRQTLGQGPEFLTYFQNEAQLEKSRLLSDRFSAERPKGSFSTLEIQRTEQGDSAMYLCASSPPGTPAGYTFGSGTRLTVV.

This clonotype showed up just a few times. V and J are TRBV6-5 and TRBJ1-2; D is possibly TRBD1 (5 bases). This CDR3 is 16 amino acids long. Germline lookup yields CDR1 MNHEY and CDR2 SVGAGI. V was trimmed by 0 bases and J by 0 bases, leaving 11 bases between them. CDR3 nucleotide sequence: TGTGCCAGCAGTTACTCGAGAGACAGACCTAACTATGGCTACACCTTC. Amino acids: CASSYSRDRPNYGYTF.

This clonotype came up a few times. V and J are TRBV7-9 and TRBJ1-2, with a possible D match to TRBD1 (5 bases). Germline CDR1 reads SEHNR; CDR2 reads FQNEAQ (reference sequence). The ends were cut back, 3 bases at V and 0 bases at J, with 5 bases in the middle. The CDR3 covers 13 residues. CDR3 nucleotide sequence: TGTGCCAGCAGCTTGGGACCTAACTATGGCTACACCTTC. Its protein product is CASSLGPNYGYTF.

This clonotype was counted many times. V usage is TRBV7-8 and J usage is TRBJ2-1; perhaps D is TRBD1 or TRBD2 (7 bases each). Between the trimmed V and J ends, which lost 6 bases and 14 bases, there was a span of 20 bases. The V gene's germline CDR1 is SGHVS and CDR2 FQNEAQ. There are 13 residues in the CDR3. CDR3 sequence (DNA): TGTGCCAGCAGACCCCCAGGGGGGGAGTCGGAGTTCTTC. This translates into CASRPPGGESEFF.